This T cell receptor (beta chain) was retrieved from a study of T cell repertoires in cytomegalovirus infection. Study-wide context: Newly reported HLA-C-restricted and thoroughly characterized HLA-B-restricted CMV epitopes were employed. Based on public TCR beta signatures, there were indications of CMV infection and of a matching HLA type. Overall study findings and caveats: The study identified carriers of CMV plus the relevant HLA from cumulative public TCR beta family frequency. Ex vivo, HLA-C-restricted CMV-specific TCR beta clonotypes prevailed over the rest of the response.

Notes on this clonotype: The antigen remains undetermined.

This CDR3 is 15 amino acids long. V trimming: 2 bases; J trimming: 5 bases; junction bases outside the gene matches: 4. TCRdb reprocessed the reads with MiXCR, giving one entry per CDR3 protein. The data show around 540,000 distinct CDR3 sequences, roughly 34% seen once. The source was cultured PBMCs, collected from culture after CMV antigen stimulation. The rearrangement uses TRBV12-3 or TRBV12-4 and TRBJ2-2; 8 bases are shared with TRBD2. This receptor was obtained from a human donor in good health (CMV status not recorded). Some clones in this sample may be carry-over from other donors' samples. The CDR3 sequence: CASSLKGLGTGELFF. The CDR3 DNA sequence: TGTGCCAGCAGTTTAAAGGGACTAGGGACCGGGGAGCTGTTTTTT.